This T cell receptor (beta chain) emerged from a study of T-cell memory formation after mild COVID-19. General study points: There was a balanced CD4/CD8 profile in clones contracting day 15 to 85, and later expanders leaned CD4+. Researchers report contracting CD4+ clones mostly in CM and EM, with CD8+ clones in EMRA.

UMIs and sample barcodes were carried by the TCR alpha and TCR beta cDNA libraries that 5'RACE produced using constant-segment primers. TCRdb re-called the 5' RACE reads with MiXCR, one entry per CDR3 protein. The sample has 360,000 or so distinct CDR3 sequences, approximately 29% seen once. The CDR3 runs 16 residues. Per the germline V gene, CDR1 is DFQATT and CDR2 is SNEGSKA (reference sequence). V gave up 5 bases and J gave up 5 bases, with 24 bases separating them. Remarks on this clonotype: The antigen is unknown.

The sequenced sample was PBMCs or a T cell subset sorted from them (not recorded which). This sequence was found in an adult woman who had mild COVID-19 (a few samples of this study predate the infection). Cell type and time point are not known. The chain uses TRBV20-1 and TRBJ2-5, with D perhaps TRBD1 (6 bases). The CDR3 region has the DNA TGCAGTGCTCGAACCGGGACACCCTCCTTAGGGGAGACCCAGTACTTC. Translation gives CSARTGTPSLGETQYF.